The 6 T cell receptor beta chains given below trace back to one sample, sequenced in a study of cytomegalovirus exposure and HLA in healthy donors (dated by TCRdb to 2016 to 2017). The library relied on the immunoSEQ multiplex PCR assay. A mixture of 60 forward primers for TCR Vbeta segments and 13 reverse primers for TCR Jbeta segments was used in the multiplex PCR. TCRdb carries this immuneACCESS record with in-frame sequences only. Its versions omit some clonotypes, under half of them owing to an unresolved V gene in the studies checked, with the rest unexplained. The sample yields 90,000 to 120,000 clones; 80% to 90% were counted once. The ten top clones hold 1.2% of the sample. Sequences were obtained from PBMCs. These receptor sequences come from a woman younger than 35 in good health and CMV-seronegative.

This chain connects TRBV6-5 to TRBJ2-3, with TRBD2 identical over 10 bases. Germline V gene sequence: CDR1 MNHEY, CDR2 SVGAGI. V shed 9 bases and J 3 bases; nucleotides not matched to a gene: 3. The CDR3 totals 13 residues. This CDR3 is CARASGGTDTQYF. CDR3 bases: TGTGCCAGAGCTAGCGGGGGAACAGATACGCAGTATTTT.

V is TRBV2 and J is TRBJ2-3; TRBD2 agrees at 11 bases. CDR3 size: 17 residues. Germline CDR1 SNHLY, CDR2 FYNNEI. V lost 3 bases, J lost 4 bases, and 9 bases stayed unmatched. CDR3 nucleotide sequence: TGTGCCAGCAGTGATCTACAACTAGCGGGAGTGGCAGATACGCAGTATTTT. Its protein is CASSDLQLAGVADTQYF.

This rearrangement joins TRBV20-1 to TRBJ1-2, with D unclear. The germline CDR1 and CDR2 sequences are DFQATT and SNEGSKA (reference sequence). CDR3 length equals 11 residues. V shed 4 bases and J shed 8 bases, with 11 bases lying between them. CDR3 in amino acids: CSATHRAGYTF. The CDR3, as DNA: TGCAGTGCTACCCACAGAGCCGGCTACACCTTC.

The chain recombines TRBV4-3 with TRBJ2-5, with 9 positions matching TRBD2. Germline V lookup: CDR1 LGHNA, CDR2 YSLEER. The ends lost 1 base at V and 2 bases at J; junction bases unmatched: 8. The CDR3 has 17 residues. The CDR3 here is CASSQGVGLAGQETQYF. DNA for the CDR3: TGCGCCAGCAGCCAAGGAGTTGGGCTAGCGGGACAAGAGACCCAGTACTTC.

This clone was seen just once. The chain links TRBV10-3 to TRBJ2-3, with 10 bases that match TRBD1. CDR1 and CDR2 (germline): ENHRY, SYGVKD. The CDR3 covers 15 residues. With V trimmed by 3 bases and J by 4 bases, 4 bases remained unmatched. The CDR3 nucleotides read TGTGCCATCAGTGATCCGACAGGGGGCGCAGATACGCAGTATTTT. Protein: CAISDPTGGADTQYF.

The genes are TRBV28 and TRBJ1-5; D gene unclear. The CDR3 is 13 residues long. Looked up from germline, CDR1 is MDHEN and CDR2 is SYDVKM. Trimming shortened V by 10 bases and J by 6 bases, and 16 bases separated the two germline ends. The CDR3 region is CATKGEAFQPQHF. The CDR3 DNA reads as TGTGCCACCAAGGGAGAAGCTTTTCAGCCCCAGCATTTT.